This T cell receptor beta chain comes out of a study of blood T cell repertoires in COVID-19. Assay used: immunoSEQ multiplex PCR; TCRdb lists only in-frame clones, some missing. The sample shows about 35,000 clones, approximately 83% of them seen only once. V lost 0 bases to trimming and J lost 5 bases, with 16 bases between them. Germline assignment: CDR1 SGHVS and CDR2 FNYEAQ. This CDR3 is built from 16 residues. The J gene is TRBJ2-5, the V gene TRBV7-6, with a possible D match to TRBD1 (6 bases). The receptor's source is a man aged 45-65 years with acute or convalescent COVID-19. The sample consisted of peripheral blood. The CDR3 sequence: CASSLAGHLISETQYF. CDR3 sequence (DNA): TGTGCCAGCAGCTTAGCGGGACATCTAATTTCGGAGACCCAGTACTTC.